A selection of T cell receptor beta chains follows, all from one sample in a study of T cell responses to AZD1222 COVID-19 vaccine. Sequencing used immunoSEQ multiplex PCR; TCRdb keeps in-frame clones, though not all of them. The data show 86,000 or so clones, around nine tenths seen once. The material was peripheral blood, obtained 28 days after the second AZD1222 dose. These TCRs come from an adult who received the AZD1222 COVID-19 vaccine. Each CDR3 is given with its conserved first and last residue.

cdr3_aa: CATGKRFSYEQYF
v_call: TRBV15
j_call: TRBJ2-7

cdr3_aa: CASSSDGTYEQYF
v_call: TRBV2
j_call: TRBJ2-7

cdr3_aa: CASSEGQGRVNIQYF
v_call: TRBV2
j_call: TRBJ2-4

cdr3_aa: CARTAENTIYF
v_call: TRBV28
j_call: TRBJ1-3

cdr3_aa: CSVRRDPFATDTQYF
v_call: TRBV29-1
j_call: TRBJ2-3

cdr3_aa: CASSHDRGNSPLHF
v_call: TRBV4-1
j_call: TRBJ1-6

cdr3_aa: CASSLAPRTGYTF
v_call: TRBV12-3/TRBV12-4
j_call: TRBJ1-2

cdr3_aa: CASRLASGIETQYF
v_call: TRBV2
j_call: TRBJ2-5

cdr3_aa: CASRNSGAGEQYF
v_call: TRBV6-5
j_call: TRBJ2-7

cdr3_aa: CASSQTGGRQPQHF
v_call: TRBV3-1/TRBV3-2
j_call: TRBJ1-5

cdr3_aa: CASSVGDQRKEKLFF
v_call: TRBV9
j_call: TRBJ1-4

cdr3_aa: CASRAGSGPQHF
v_call: TRBV5-8
j_call: TRBJ1-5

cdr3_aa: CASSLETNRGGYTF
v_call: TRBV7-9
j_call: TRBJ1-2

cdr3_aa: CASSLGGYKNTEAFF
v_call: TRBV28
j_call: TRBJ1-1

cdr3_aa: CASSIQGRLSYEQYF
v_call: TRBV19
j_call: TRBJ2-7

cdr3_aa: CASSADRASEQFF
v_call: TRBV7-7
j_call: TRBJ2-1

cdr3_aa: CASSLAGFGHSYNEQFF
v_call: TRBV7-2
j_call: TRBJ2-1

cdr3_aa: CSAPAGVTYNEQFF
v_call: TRBV29-1
j_call: TRBJ2-1

cdr3_aa: CAWSVQGRFAYTF
v_call: TRBV30
j_call: TRBJ1-2

cdr3_aa: CASSPLSAENTEAFF
v_call: TRBV18
j_call: TRBJ1-1

cdr3_aa: CASSETGVNGYTF
v_call: TRBV27
j_call: TRBJ1-2

cdr3_aa: CASSFGDRDNEKLFF
v_call: TRBV7-9
j_call: TRBJ1-4

cdr3_aa: CASSPHGDAPWGEQFF
v_call: TRBV7-9
j_call: TRBJ2-1

cdr3_aa: CASMRREGSDTQYF
v_call: TRBV19
j_call: TRBJ2-3

cdr3_aa: CSAVTGGGEKLFF
v_call: TRBV29-1
j_call: TRBJ1-4

cdr3_aa: CASSPKSSYNEQFF
v_call: TRBV7-9
j_call: TRBJ2-1

cdr3_aa: CASTPTSGSGDEQFF
v_call: TRBV6-4
j_call: TRBJ2-1

cdr3_aa: CASSYASRIDYEQYF
v_call: TRBV6-5
j_call: TRBJ2-7

cdr3_aa: CASSDTPKGNEQYF
v_call: TRBV2
j_call: TRBJ2-7

cdr3_aa: CASSLVFSGAFSSYEQYF
v_call: TRBV11-2
j_call: TRBJ2-7

cdr3_aa: CASSQVPGTGVKNEKLFF
v_call: TRBV3-1/TRBV3-2
j_call: TRBJ1-4

cdr3_aa: CASSFNSYNSPLHF
v_call: TRBV27
j_call: TRBJ1-6

cdr3_aa: CASSLEGYTDTQYF
v_call: TRBV5-1
j_call: TRBJ2-3

cdr3_aa: CASSLGLAEGGELFF
v_call: TRBV27
j_call: TRBJ2-2

cdr3_aa: CASSPTGFETQYF
v_call: TRBV5-1
j_call: TRBJ2-5

cdr3_aa: CASSQDRGLNEKLFF
v_call: TRBV4-2
j_call: TRBJ1-4

cdr3_aa: CASSHTSGRFRWGQETQYF
v_call: TRBV19
j_call: TRBJ2-5

cdr3_aa: CASSSAGLNTGELFF
v_call: TRBV19
j_call: TRBJ2-2

cdr3_aa: CSVESSDTEAFF
v_call: TRBV29-1
j_call: TRBJ1-1

cdr3_aa: CSVDDRGRTLDGYTF
v_call: TRBV29-1
j_call: TRBJ1-2

cdr3_aa: CASSHYTTTNEKLFF
v_call: TRBV3-1/TRBV3-2
j_call: TRBJ1-4

cdr3_aa: CASSQPLAGRVNTEAFF
v_call: TRBV4-2
j_call: TRBJ1-1

cdr3_aa: CASKRVPETQYF
v_call: TRBV6-5
j_call: TRBJ2-5

cdr3_aa: CASSLERNTEAFF
v_call: TRBV12-3/TRBV12-4
j_call: TRBJ1-1

cdr3_aa: CASSSTSGFNQETQYF
v_call: TRBV11-2
j_call: TRBJ2-5

cdr3_aa: CASSLRGLYEQYF
v_call: TRBV7-2
j_call: TRBJ2-7

cdr3_aa: CASGGLAEGGIYEQYF
v_call: TRBV12-5
j_call: TRBJ2-7